Sequencing of this T cell receptor (beta chain) was carried out in a study of OX40 agonist ivuxolimab in advanced cancers. Patients with a history of autoimmune disease or on systemic immunosuppression were excluded. In the case of this clone: What it binds is unknown.

Study-wide points: Low normalized T-cell clonal expansion also characterized some of the nonresponders.

The method was immunoSEQ multiplex PCR; TCRdb's version includes in-frame clones alone and lacks a portion of them. The sample lists 70,000 to 95,000 clones; around 92% were seen once. Here the sequenced sample was CD4+ or CD8+ T cells sorted from blood, taken in a trial of the OX40 agonist ivuxolimab. The source is an adult with an advanced solid tumor such as melanoma, head and neck, liver or kidney cancer.

Here the CDR3 DNA reads TGTGCCAGCAGCCAGGGACAGGGTAGGCAGATCGGCGAGCAGTACTTC. This sequence encodes CASSQGQGRQIGEQYF. The chain links TRBV5-4 to TRBJ2-7, with 9 bases identical to TRBD1. Losses at the gene ends were 4 bases for V and 6 bases for J; bases not matched to a gene: 14. CDR3 length equals 16 residues. Germline CDR1 SGHNT, CDR2 YYREEE (reference sequence).